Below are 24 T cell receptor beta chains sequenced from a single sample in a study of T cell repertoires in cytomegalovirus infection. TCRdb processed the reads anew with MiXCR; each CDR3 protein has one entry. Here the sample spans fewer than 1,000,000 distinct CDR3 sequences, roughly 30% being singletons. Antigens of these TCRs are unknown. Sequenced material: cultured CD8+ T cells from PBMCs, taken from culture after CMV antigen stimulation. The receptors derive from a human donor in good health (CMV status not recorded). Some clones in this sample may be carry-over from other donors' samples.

DNA of the CDR3: TGTGCCAGCAGACAGGGGAGGGCATATGGCTACACCTTC. Residues: CASRQGRAYGYTF. V usage is TRBV6-5 and J usage is TRBJ1-2; TRBD1 matches at 7 bases. The germline CDR1 and CDR2 sequences are MNHEY and SVGAGI. V gave up 6 bases and J gave up 5 bases; unmatched junction bases: 6. The CDR3 extends over 13 amino acids.

CDR3 residues: CASSQVPLDNEQFF. The CDR3 nucleotides are TGCGCCAGCAGCCAAGTCCCCCTAGACAATGAGCAGTTCTTC. The chain couples TRBV4-1 to TRBJ2-1; D gene ambiguous. The germline V and J ends were trimmed by 1 base and 5 bases, with 9 bases remaining between them. The germline CDR1 and CDR2 sequences are MGHRA and YSYEKL. The CDR3 length is 14 residues.

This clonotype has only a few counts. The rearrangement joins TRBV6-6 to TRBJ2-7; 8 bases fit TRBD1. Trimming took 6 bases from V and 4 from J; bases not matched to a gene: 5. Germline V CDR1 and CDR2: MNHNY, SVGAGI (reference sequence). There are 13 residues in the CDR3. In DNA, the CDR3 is TGTGCCAGCAGCTCGGGACAGGAGTACGAGCAGTACGTC. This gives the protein CASSSGQEYEQYV.

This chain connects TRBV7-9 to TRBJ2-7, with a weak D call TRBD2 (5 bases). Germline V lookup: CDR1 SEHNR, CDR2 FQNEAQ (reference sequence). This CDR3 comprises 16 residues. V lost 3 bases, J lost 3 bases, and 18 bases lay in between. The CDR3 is CASSFLDRTGDYEQYV. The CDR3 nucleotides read TGTGCCAGCAGCTTTCTCGACCGGACTGGCGACTACGAGCAGTACGTC.

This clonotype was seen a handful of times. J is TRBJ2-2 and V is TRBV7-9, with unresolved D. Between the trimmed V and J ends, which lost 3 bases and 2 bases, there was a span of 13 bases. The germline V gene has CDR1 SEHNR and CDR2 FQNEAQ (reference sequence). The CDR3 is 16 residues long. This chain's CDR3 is CASSLPTSGNTGELFF. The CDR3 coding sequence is TGTGCCAGCAGCTTGCCGACGTCGGGCAACACCGGGGAGCTGTTTTTT.

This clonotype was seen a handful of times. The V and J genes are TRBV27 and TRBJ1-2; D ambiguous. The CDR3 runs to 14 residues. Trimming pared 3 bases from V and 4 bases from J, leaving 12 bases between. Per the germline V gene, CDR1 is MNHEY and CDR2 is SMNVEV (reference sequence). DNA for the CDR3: TGTGCCAGCAGTTTTGGGGTTTCCGGCTATGGCTACACCTTC. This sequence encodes CASSFGVSGYGYTF.

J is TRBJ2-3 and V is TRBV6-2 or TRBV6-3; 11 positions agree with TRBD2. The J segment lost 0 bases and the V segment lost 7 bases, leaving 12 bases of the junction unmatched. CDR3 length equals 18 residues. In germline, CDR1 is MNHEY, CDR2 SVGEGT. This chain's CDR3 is CASIFSPTSGDSTDTQYF. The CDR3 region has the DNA TGTGCCAGCATCTTCTCACCGACTAGCGGGGACAGCACAGATACGCAGTATTTT.

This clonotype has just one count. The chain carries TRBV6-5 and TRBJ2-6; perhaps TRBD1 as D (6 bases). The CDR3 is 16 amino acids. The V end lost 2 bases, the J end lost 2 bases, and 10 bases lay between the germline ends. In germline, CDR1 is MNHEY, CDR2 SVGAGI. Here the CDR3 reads CASSYNGDTGANVLTF. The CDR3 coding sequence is TGTGCCAGCAGTTACAACGGGGACACTGGGGCCAACGTCCTGACTTTC.

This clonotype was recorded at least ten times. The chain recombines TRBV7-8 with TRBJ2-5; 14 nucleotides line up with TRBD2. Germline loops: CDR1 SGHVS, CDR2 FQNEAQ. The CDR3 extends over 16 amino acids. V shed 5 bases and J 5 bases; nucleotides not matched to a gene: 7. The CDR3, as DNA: TGTGCCAGCAGCATGACTAGCGGGGGGGTGGAGGAGACCCAGTACTTC. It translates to CASSMTSGGVEETQYF.

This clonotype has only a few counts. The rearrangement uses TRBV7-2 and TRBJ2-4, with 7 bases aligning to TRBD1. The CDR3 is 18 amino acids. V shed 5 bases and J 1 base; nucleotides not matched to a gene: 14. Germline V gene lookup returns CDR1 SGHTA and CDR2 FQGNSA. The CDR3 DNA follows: TGTGCCAGCAGCCCGACAGGGTCGGTTAGGGGGGCCAAAAACATTCAGTACTTC. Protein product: CASSPTGSVRGAKNIQYF.

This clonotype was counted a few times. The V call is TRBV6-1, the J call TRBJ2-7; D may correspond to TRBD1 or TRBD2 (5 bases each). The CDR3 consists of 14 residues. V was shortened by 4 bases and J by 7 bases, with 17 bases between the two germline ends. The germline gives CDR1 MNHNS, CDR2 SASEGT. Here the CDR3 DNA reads TGTGCCAGCAGTGGGGACGGGTTCCCGGAAGAGCAGTACTTC. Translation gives CASSGDGFPEEQYF.

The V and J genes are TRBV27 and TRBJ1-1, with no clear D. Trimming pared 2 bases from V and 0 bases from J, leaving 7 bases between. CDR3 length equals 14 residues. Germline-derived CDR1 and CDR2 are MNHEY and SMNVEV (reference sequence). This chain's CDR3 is CASSLSLMNTEAFF. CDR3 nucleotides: TGTGCCAGCAGTTTAAGTCTCATGAACACTGAAGCTTTCTTT.

The CDR3 bases are TGTGCCAGCAGGCAGGGGGTTAACACTGAAGCTTTCTTT. Its translation is CASRQGVNTEAFF. The chain is built from TRBV4-2 and TRBJ1-1, with 7 bases fitting TRBD1. Germline V gene data show CDR1 as LGHNA and CDR2 as YNFKEQ. The CDR3 is 13 amino acids. V shed 6 bases, J shed 2 bases, and the junction held 3 bases outside the gene matches.

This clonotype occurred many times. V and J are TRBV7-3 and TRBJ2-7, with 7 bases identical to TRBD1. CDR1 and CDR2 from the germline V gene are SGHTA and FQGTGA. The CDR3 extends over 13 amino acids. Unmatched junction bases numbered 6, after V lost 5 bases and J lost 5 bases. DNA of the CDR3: TGTGCCAGCAGCCAAGACAGGGTTAACGAGCAGTACGTC. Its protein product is CASSQDRVNEQYV.

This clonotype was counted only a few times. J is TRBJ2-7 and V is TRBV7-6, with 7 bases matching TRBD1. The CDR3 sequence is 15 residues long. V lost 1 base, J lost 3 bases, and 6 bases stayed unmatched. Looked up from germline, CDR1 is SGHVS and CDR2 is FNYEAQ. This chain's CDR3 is CASSLVTGPLYEQYF. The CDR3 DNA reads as TGTGCCAGCAGCTTAGTGACAGGGCCTCTCTACGAGCAGTACTTC.

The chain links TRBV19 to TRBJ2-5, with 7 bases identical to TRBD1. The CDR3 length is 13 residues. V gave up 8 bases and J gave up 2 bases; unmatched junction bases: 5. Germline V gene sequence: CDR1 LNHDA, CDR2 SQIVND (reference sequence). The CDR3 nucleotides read TGTGCCAGTTCTGCAGGGGGTCAAGAGACCCAGTACTTC. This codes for CASSAGGQETQYF.

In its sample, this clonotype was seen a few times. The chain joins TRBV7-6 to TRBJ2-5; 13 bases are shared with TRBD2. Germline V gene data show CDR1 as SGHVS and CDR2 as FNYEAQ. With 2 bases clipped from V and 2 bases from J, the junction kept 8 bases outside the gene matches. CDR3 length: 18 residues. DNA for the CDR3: TGTGCCAGCAGCTTACGGACTAGCGGGGGCCTACCTCAAGAGACCCAGTACTTC. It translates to CASSLRTSGGLPQETQYF.

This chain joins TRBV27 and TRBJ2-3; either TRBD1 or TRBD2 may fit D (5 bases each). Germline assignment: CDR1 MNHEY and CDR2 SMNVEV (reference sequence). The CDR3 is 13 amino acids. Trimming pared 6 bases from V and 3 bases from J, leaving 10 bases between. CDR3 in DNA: TGTGCCAGCAGCTGGGACGGGACAGATACGCAGTATTTT. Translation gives CASSWDGTDTQYF.

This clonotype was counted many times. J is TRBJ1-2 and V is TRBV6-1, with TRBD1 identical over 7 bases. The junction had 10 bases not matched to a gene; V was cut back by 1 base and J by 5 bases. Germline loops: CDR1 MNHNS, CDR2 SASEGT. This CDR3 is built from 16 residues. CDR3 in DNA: TGTGCCAGCAGTGAAGTAGATGGCAGGGGGACGTATGGCTACACCTTC. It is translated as CASSEVDGRGTYGYTF.

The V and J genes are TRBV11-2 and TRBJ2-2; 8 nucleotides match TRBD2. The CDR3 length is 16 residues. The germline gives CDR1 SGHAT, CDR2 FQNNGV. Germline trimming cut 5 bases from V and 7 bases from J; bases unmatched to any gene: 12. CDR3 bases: TGTGCCAGCAGCACCGGGACTAGGCCCTCGGGCGGGGAGCTGTTTTTT. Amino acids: CASSTGTRPSGGELFF.

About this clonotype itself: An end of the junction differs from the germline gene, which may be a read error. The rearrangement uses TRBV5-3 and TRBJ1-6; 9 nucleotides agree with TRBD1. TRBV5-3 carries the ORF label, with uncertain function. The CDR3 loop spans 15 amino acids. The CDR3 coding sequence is TGTGCCAGCAGCTTGGTGGACAGGGGAAATTCACCCCTCCACTTT. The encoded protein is CASSLVDRGNSPLHF.

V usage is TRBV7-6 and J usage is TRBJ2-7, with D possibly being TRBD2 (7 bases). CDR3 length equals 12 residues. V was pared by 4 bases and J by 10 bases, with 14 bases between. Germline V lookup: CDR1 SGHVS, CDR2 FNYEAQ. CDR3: CASSSGGPEQYV. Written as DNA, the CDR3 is TGTGCCAGCAGCTCCGGGGGGCCGGAACAGTACGTC.

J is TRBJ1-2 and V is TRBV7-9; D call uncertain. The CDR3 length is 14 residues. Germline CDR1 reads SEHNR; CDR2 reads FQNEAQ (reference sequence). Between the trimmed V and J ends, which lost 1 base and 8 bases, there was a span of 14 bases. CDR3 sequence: CASSLVSRARGYTF. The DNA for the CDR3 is TGTGCCAGCAGCTTAGTTAGCCGGGCAAGGGGCTACACCTTC.

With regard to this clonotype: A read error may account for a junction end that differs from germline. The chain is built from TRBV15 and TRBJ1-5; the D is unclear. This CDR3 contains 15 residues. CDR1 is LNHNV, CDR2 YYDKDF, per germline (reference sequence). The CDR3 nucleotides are TGTACCACCAGCAGAGATCGTGGGGAGGGACAGCCCCAGCATTTT. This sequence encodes CTTSRDRGEGQPQHF.